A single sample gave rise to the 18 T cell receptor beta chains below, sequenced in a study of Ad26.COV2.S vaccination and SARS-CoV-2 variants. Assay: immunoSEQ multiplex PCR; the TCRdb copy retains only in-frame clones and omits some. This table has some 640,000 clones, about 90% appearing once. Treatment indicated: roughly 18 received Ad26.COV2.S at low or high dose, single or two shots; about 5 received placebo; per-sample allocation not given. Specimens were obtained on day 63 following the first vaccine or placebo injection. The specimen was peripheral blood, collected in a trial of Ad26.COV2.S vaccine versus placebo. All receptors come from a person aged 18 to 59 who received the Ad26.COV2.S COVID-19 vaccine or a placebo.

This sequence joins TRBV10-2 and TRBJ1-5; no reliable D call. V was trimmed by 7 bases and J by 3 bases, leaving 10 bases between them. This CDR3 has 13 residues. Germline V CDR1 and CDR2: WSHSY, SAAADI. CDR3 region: CASTRQHNQPQHF. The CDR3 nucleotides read TGCGCCAGCACCCGGCAGCACAATCAGCCCCAGCATTTT.

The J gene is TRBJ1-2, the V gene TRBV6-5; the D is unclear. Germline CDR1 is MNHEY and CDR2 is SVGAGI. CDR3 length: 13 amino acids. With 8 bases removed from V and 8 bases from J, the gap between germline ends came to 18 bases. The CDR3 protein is CASRVGMLGGYTF. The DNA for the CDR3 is TGTGCCAGCCGGGTGGGGATGTTAGGGGGCTACACCTTC.

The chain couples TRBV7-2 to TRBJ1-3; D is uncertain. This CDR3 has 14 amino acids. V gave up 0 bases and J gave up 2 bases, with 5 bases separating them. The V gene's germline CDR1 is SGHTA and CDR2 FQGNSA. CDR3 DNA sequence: TGTGCCAGCAGCTTAGCAAGCGCTGGAAACACCATATATTTT. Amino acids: CASSLASAGNTIYF.

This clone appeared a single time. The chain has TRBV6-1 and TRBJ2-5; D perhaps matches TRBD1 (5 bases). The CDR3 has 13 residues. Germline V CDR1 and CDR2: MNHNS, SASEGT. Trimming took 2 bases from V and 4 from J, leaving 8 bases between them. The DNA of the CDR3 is TGTGCCAGCAGTGAACGGCAGGGAGAGACCCAGTACTTC. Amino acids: CASSERQGETQYF.

DNA of the CDR3: TGTGCCATCAGTGAACGCGGGGGGGCCCCTAGCTCCTACAATGAGCAGTTCTTC. Its translation is CAISERGGAPSSYNEQFF. The chain links TRBV10-3 to TRBJ2-1, with TRBD2 matching 9 bases. Germline CDR1 is ENHRY and CDR2 is SYGVKD. This CDR3 comprises 18 residues. V lost 3 bases, J lost 0 bases, and 9 bases stayed unmatched.

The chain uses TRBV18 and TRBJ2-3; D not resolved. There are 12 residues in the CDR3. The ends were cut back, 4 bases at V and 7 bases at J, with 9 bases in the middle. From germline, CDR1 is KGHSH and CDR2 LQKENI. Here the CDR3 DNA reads TGTGCCAGCTCACAGCAGGAGAATACGCAGTATTTT. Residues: CASSQQENTQYF.

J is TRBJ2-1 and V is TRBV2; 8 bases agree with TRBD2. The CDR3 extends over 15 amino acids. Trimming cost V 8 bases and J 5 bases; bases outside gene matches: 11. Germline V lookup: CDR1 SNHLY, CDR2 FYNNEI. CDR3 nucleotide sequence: TGTGCCAGCCGAAGGGCCAGGACTAGCAACAATGAGCAGTTCTTC. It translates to CASRRARTSNNEQFF.

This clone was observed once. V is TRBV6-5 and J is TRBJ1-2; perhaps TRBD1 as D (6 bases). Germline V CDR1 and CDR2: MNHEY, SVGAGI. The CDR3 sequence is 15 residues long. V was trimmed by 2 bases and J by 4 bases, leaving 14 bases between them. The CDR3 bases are TGTGCCAGCAGTTACCAAGAGACAGGAGTCTATGGCTACACCTTC. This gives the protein CASSYQETGVYGYTF.

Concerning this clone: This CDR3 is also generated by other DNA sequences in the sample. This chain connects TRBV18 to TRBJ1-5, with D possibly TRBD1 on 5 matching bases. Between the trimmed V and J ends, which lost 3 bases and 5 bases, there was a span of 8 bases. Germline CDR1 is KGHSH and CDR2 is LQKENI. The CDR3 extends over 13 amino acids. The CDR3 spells CASSPLGDQPQHF. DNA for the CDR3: TGTGCCAGCTCACCTCTAGGGGATCAGCCCCAGCATTTT. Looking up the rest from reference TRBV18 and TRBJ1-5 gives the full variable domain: NAGVMQNPRHLVRRRGQEARLRCSPMKGHSHVYWYRQLPEEGLKFMVYLQKENIIDESGMPKERFSAEFPKEGPSILRIQQVVRGDSAAYFCASSPLGDQPQHFGDGTRLSIL.

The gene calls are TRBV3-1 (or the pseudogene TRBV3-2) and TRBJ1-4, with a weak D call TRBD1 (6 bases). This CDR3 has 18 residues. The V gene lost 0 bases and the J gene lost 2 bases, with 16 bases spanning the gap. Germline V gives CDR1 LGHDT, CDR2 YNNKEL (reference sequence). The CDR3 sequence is CASSQDRGYRATNEKLFF. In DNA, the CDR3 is TGTGCCAGCAGCCAAGATCGGGGGTACAGGGCGACTAATGAAAAACTGTTTTTT.

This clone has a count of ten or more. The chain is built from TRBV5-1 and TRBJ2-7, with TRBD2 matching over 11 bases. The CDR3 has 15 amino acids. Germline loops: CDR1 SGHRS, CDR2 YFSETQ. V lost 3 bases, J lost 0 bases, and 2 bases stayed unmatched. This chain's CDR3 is CASSWGLADSYEQYF. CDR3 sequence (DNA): TGCGCCAGCAGCTGGGGACTAGCGGACTCCTACGAGCAGTACTTC.

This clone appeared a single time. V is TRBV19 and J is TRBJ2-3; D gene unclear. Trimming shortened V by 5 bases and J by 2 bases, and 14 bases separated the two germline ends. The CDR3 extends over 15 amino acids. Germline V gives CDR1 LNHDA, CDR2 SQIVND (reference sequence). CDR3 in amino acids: CASSPEDHNTDTQYF. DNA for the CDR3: TGTGCCAGTAGTCCCGAAGATCACAACACAGATACGCAGTATTTT.

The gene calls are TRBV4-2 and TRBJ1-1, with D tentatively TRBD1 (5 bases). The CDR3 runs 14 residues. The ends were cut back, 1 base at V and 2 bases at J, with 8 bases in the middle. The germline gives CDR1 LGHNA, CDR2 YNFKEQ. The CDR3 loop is CASSQAGYNTEAFF. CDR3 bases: TGTGCCAGCAGCCAAGCAGGGTATAACACTGAAGCTTTCTTT.

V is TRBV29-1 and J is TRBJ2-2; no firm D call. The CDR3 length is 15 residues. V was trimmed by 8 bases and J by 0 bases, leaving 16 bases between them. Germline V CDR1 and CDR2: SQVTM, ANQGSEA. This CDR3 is CSIGRRSTNTGELFF. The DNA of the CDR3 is TGCAGCATAGGCCGCAGGAGCACGAACACCGGGGAGCTGTTTTTT.

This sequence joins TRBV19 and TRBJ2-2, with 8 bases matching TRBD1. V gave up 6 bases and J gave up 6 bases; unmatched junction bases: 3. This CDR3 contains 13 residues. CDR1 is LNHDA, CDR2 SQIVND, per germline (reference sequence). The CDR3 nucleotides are TGTGCCAGTAGCCGGACAGGGCCCGGGGAGCTGTTTTTT. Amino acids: CASSRTGPGELFF.

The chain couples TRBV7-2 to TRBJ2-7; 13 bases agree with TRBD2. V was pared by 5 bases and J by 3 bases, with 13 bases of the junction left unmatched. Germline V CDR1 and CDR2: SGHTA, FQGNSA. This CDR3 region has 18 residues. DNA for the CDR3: TGTGCCAGCAGCGGACGCGCCGGGACTAGCGGGACAAGCTACGAGCAGTACTTC. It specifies CASSGRAGTSGTSYEQYF. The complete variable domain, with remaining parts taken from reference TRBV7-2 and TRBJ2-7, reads GAGVSQSPSNKVTEKGKDVELRCDPISGHTALYWYRQSLGQGLEFLIYFQGNSAPDKSGLPSDRFSAERTGGSVSTLTIQRTQQEDSAVYLCASSGRAGTSGTSYEQYFGPGTRLTVT.

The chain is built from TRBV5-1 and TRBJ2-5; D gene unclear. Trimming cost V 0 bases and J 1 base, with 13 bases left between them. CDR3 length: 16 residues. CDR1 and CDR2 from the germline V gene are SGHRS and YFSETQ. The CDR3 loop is CASSLVPTDPQETQYF. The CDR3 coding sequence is TGCGCCAGCAGCTTGGTGCCTACCGACCCCCAAGAGACCCAGTACTTC.

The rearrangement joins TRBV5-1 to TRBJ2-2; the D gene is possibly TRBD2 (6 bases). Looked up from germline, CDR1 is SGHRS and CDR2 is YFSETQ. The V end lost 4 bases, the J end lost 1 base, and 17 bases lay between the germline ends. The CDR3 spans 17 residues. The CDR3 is CASSNAQRRENTGELFF. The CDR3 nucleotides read TGCGCCAGCAGCAACGCCCAGAGGCGGGAGAACACCGGGGAGCTGTTTTTT. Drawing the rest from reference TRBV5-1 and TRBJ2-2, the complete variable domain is KAGVTQTPRYLIKTRGQQVTLSCSPISGHRSVSWYQQTPGQGLQFLFEYFSETQRNKGNFPGRFSGRQFSNSRSEMNVSTLELGDSALYLCASSNAQRRENTGELFFGEGSRLTVL.